The 9 T cell receptor beta chains presented below share a single source sample, sequenced in a study of shared clonotypes between healthy human individuals. The method was immunoSEQ multiplex PCR; TCRdb's version includes in-frame clones alone and lacks a portion of them. The repertoire includes over 850,000 clones, around three quarters of them detected once, and roughly 0.55% sits in the top ten. The sample taken for sequencing was memory CD4+ T cells from PBMCs. Subset here: CD45RA-negative fraction. These TCRs come from a man in his late teens or twenties in good health. Some clones in this sample may be carry-over from other donors' samples.

The CDR3 coding sequence is TGTGCCAGCAGTTTACAGCGGGAGTATTTGGAGACCCAGTACTTC. This translates into CASSLQREYLETQYF. The chain recombines TRBV28 with TRBJ2-5, with 8 bases aligning to TRBD2. This CDR3 has 15 amino acids. V was clipped by 2 bases and J by 5 bases; unmatched bases: 7. Germline V gene sequence: CDR1 MDHEN, CDR2 SYDVKM.

The CDR3 coding sequence is TGCGCCAGCCGTTCAGCAGCTAGCTCCTACGAGCAGTACTTC. It translates to CASRSAASSYEQYF. The chain links TRBV5-1 to TRBJ2-7, with no clear D. This CDR3 is built from 14 residues. Germline CDR1 is SGHRS and CDR2 is YFSETQ. Trimming cost V 7 bases and J 0 bases, with 14 bases left between them.

This clone was seen a few times. Germline and junction disagree at one end, which may indicate a read error. In the same sample, other DNA sequences code for this CDR3. J is TRBJ1-2 and V is TRBV7-6, with 7 bases that match TRBD1. There are 14 residues in the CDR3. Germline-derived CDR1 and CDR2 are SGHVS and FNYEAQ. CDR3 nucleotide sequence: TGCGCCAGCAGCCAACAAAACAGGGGAGGTGGCTACACCTTC. Its translation: CASSQQNRGGGYTF. The variable domain in full, with the rest retrieved from reference TRBV7-6 and TRBJ1-2, is GAGVSQSPRYKVTKRGQDVALRCDPISGHVSLYWYRQALGQGPEFLTYFNYEAQQDKSGLPNDRFSAERPEGSISTLTIQRTEQRDSAMYRCASSQQNRGGGYTFGSGTRLTVV.

V is TRBV19 and J is TRBJ2-7, with D possibly TRBD1 on 6 matching bases. Germline V gene lookup returns CDR1 LNHDA and CDR2 SQIVND (reference sequence). The CDR3 has 14 residues. V was pared by 7 bases and J by 2 bases, with 15 bases between. DNA of the CDR3: TGTGCCAGTAACCCCTCAGACAGGACCTACGAGCAGTACTTC. Its translation is CASNPSDRTYEQYF. Full variable domain (outside the CDR3, taken from reference TRBV19 and TRBJ2-7): DGGITQSPKYLFRKEGQNVTLSCEQNLNHDAMYWYRQDPGQGLRLIYYSQIVNDFQKGDIAEGYSVSREKKESFPLTVTSAQKNPTAFYLCASNPSDRTYEQYFGPGTRLTVT.

A single count supports this clone. The sample carries other DNA sequences with the same CDR3. The gene calls are TRBV10-3 and TRBJ2-7, with TRBD1 identical over 10 bases. The CDR3 has 13 amino acids. CDR1 and CDR2 from the germline V gene are ENHRY and SYGVKD. J was trimmed by 4 bases and V by 5 bases; bases with no gene match: 2. Here the CDR3 DNA reads TGTGCCATCAGTCGGGACAGGGGTTACGAGCAGTACTTC. This gives the protein CAISRDRGYEQYF.

The gene calls are TRBV4-1 and TRBJ2-3, with 14 bases aligning to TRBD2. Germline V gene lookup returns CDR1 MGHRA and CDR2 YSYEKL. There are 18 residues in the CDR3. The ends lost 4 bases at V and 0 bases at J; junction bases unmatched: 6. CDR3 in amino acids: CASSRGLAGGPSTDTQYF. The CDR3 nucleotides are TGCGCCAGCAGCCGAGGACTAGCGGGAGGCCCTAGCACAGATACGCAGTATTTT.

The V gene is TRBV18, the J gene TRBJ2-5; D gene uncertain. The CDR3 covers 15 residues. Germline values: CDR1 KGHSH, CDR2 LQKENI. Trimming cost V 3 bases and J 1 base, with 12 bases left between them. This chain's CDR3 is CASSPSLAIQETQYF. CDR3 nucleotide sequence: TGTGCCAGCTCACCGAGTTTGGCGATCCAAGAGACCCAGTACTTC. The whole variable domain, filled in from reference TRBV18 and TRBJ2-5, reads NAGVMQNPRHLVRRRGQEARLRCSPMKGHSHVYWYRQLPEEGLKFMVYLQKENIIDESGMPKERFSAEFPKEGPSILRIQQVVRGDSAAYFCASSPSLAIQETQYFGPGTRLLVL.

A note on this clone: This CDR3 is also generated by other DNA sequences in the sample. The chain recombines TRBV5-4 with TRBJ1-4; D unresolved. The V end was cut by 0 bases, the J end by 0 bases, with 3 bases between. The CDR3 is 14 residues long. Germline assignment: CDR1 SGHNT and CDR2 YYREEE (reference sequence). The CDR3 region has the DNA TGTGCCAGCAGCTTGGGGGCAACTAATGAAAAACTGTTTTTT. Its protein is CASSLGATNEKLFF.

The chain is built from TRBV4-2 and TRBJ2-1; a weak D match, TRBD1 (5 bases). The CDR3 is 17 residues long. With 0 bases removed from V and 8 bases from J, the gap between germline ends came to 20 bases. In germline, CDR1 is LGHNA, CDR2 YNFKEQ. This CDR3 reads CASSQDQQAAGWHEQFF. CDR3 DNA sequence: TGTGCCAGCAGCCAAGATCAACAGGCGGCAGGGTGGCATGAGCAGTTCTTC.